The present TCR beta chain was sequenced within a study of T cell repertoires in cytomegalovirus infection. The overall study: TCR beta signatures that were public indicated CMV infection and matching HLA type.

This clonotype was detected ten times or more. MiXCR, run by TCRdb on the reads, gives a single entry per CDR3 protein. Of some 390,000 distinct CDR3 sequences detected, 15% to 20% appear once; the ten largest clones hold 7.5% to 9%. V shed 8 bases, J shed 5 bases, and the junction held 8 bases outside the gene matches. CDR3 length equals 13 residues. This TCR derives from a human donor in good health (CMV status not recorded). Some clones in this sample may be carry-over from other donors' samples. Sequencing used PBMCs. The V gene is TRBV12-3 or TRBV12-4, the J gene TRBJ1-1; 7 bases match TRBD1. CDR3 sequence: CASRRGRGTEAFF. The CDR3 DNA sequence: TGTGCCAGCCGGAGGGGGCGTGGGACTGAAGCTTTCTTT.